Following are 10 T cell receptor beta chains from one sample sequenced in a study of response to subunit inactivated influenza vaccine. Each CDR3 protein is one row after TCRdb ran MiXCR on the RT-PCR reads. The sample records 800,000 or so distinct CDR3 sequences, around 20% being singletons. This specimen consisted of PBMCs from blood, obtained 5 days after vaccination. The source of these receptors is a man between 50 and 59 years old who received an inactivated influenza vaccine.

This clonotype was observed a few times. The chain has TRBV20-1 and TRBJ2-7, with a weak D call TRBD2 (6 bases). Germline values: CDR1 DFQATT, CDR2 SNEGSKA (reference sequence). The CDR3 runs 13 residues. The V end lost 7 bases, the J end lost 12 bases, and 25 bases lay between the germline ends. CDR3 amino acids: CSVLTPGRTHRYF. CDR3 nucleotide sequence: TGCAGTGTTCTCACCCCAGGGAGGACGCACCGGTACTTC.

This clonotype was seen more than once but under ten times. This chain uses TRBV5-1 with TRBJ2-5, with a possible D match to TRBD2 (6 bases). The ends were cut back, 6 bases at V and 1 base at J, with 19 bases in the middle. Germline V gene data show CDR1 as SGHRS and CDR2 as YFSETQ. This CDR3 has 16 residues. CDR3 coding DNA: TGCGCCAGCATTGCGGGGAACGGTGGGGTCCAAGAGACCCAGTACTTC. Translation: CASIAGNGGVQETQYF.

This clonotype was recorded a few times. The CDR3 reads CASSLSGGMVGEQYF. The CDR3 region has the DNA TGTGCCAGCAGCTTATCTGGGGGAATGGTGGGAGAGCAGTACTTC. The chain uses TRBV7-2 and TRBJ2-7, with D perhaps given as TRBD1 or TRBD2 (5 bases each). Germline-derived CDR1 and CDR2 are SGHTA and FQGNSA. V shed 2 bases and J shed 7 bases, with 18 bases lying between them. The CDR3 has 15 residues.

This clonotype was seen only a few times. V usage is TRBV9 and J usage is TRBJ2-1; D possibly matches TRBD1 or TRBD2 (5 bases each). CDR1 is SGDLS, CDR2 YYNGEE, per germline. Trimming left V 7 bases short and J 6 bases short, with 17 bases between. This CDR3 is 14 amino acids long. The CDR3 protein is CASCLRASCNEQFF. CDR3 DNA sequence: TGTGCCAGCTGTCTCAGGGCTAGCTGCAATGAGCAGTTCTTC. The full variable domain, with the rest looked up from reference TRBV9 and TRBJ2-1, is DSGVTQTPKHLITATGQRVTLRCSPRSGDLSVYWYQQSLDQGLQFLIQYYNGEERAKGNILERFSAQQFPDLHSELNLSSLELGDSALYFCASCLRASCNEQFFGPGTRLTVL.

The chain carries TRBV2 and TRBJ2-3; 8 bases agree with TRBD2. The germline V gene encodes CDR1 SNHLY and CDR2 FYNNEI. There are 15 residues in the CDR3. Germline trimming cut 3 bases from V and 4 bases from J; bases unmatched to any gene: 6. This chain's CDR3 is CASSDHLAGSDTQYF. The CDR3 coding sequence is TGTGCCAGCAGTGACCACCTAGCGGGCTCAGATACGCAGTATTTT.

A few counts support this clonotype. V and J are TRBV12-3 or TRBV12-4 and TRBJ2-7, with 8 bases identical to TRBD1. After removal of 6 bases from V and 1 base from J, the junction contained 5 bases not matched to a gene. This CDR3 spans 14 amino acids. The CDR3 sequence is CASSYRGLSYEQYF. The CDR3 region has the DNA TGTGCCAGCAGCTACAGGGGGTTGTCCTACGAGCAGTACTTC.

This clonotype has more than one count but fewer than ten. CDR3 coding DNA: TGTGCCACCAGTGATTCCCCGACTCTTCAATTCACAGATACGCAGTATTTT. Residues: CATSDSPTLQFTDTQYF. The chain is built from TRBV24-1 and TRBJ2-3; D is ambiguous. Germline V gene data show CDR1 as KGHDR and CDR2 as SFDVKD. Trimming pared 2 bases from V and 2 bases from J, leaving 16 bases between. The CDR3 sequence is 17 residues long.

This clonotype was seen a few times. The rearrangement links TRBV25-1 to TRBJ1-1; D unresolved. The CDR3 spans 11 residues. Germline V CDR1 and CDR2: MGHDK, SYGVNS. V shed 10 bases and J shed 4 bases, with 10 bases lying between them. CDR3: CATTGGTEAFF. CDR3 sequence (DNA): TGTGCCACCACGGGAGGCACTGAAGCTTTCTTT.

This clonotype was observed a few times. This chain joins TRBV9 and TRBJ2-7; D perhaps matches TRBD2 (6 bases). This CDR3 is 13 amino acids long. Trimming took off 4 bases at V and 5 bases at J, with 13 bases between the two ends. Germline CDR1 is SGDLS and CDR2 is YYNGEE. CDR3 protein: CASSPQGLHEQYF. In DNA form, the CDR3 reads TGTGCCAGCAGCCCTCAGGGACTCCACGAGCAGTACTTC.

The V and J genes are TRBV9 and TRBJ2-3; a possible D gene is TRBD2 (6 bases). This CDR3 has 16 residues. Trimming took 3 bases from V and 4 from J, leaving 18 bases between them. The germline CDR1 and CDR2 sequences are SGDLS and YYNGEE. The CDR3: CASSALGGGQADTQYF. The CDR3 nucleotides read TGTGCCAGCAGCGCCTTGGGAGGAGGACAAGCAGATACGCAGTATTTT.